This T cell receptor (beta chain) was sequenced during a study of T cells after yellow fever vaccination. Broader study findings: Abundant clonotypes from the bulk population could get into FACS-sorted repertoires as contaminants. Boosting was followed by the reappearance of most primary-vaccination clones (around 95% CD4, 70% to 90% CD8).

A universal primer site and UMIs were added as TCR cDNA was made by 5'RACE template switching. TCRdb passed the 5' RACE reads through MiXCR, listing each CDR3 protein once. The sample shows about 580,000 distinct CDR3 sequences, roughly 17% of them seen only once. On this clonotype itself: Its cognate antigen is unknown.

The clonotype was recovered from a man younger than 35 who received the YFV17D yellow fever vaccine. The source material was PBMCs, sampled more than 4 days after the first yellow fever vaccination.

CDR3: CSARLSMAGDTQYF. The CDR3 bases are TGCAGTGCTAGATTATCTATGGCAGGAGATACGCAGTATTTT. The chain carries TRBV20-1 and TRBJ2-3; D remains unclear. The V end was cut by 2 bases, the J end by 5 bases, with 14 bases between. Looked up from germline, CDR1 is DFQATT and CDR2 is SNEGSKA (reference sequence). The CDR3 is 14 amino acids.